The 14 T cell receptor beta chains given below trace back to one sample, sequenced in a study of T cells expressing NK-cell markers. TCRdb re-called the 5' RACE reads and shows each CDR3 protein once, DNA omitted. This table holds under 500,000 distinct CDR3 sequences. The sequencing input was blood T cells: a sorted CD56 or NKG2C T cell subset, CD4+ or CD8+ T cells, or bulk PBMC T cells (not recorded which). Receptors were obtained from a woman between 18 and 69 years old in good health.

J is TRBJ1-2 and V is TRBV5-4. The CDR3 is made up of 13 amino acids. The germline CDR1 and CDR2 sequences are SGHNT and YYREEE (reference sequence). CDR3 protein: CASSLGVGYGYTF.

The chain combines TRBV5-1 with TRBJ2-2. Germline CDR1 and CDR2: SGHRS and YFSETQ. There are 13 residues in the CDR3. CDR3: CASSLIDTGELFF.

This rearrangement joins TRBV5-1 to TRBJ2-6; checking the TCRdb D call of TRBD1 is not possible without DNA. The CDR3 sequence is 15 residues long. Germline V gene data show CDR1 as SGHRS and CDR2 as YFSETQ. The CDR3 reads CASSPGHSGANVLTF.

The chain couples TRBV7-2 to TRBJ1-5; TCRdb returns TRBD1, unconfirmable since there is no DNA. The CDR3 spans 17 residues. Germline CDR1 reads SGHTA; CDR2 reads FQGNSA. This CDR3 is CASSPYTGINGNQPQHF.

The CDR3 protein is CSVESGESYNEQFF. This chain links TRBV29-1 with TRBJ2-1; without DNA, the TCRdb call of TRBD2 cannot be checked. Germline CDR1 SQVTM, CDR2 ANQGSEA. This CDR3 has 14 amino acids.

The rearrangement joins TRBV20-1 to TRBJ1-1; as DNA is missing, the TRBD1 call by TCRdb cannot be tested. Germline V lookup: CDR1 DFQATT, CDR2 SNEGSKA (reference sequence). The CDR3 consists of 16 residues. CDR3 in amino acids: CSAEDRGARVNTEAFF.

CDR3 region: CSARTPGLQREQYF. The V gene is TRBV20-1, the J gene TRBJ2-7; TCRdb proposes TRBD2, but this gene call is untestable without DNA. Germline-derived CDR1 and CDR2 are DFQATT and SNEGSKA (reference sequence). The CDR3 runs 14 residues.

The chain is built from TRBV9 and TRBJ2-2; TCRdb proposes TRBD1, but this gene call is untestable without DNA. The V gene's germline CDR1 is SGDLS and CDR2 YYNGEE. The CDR3 spans 16 residues. Here the CDR3 reads CASSVPGQGAGGELFF.

The chain is built from TRBV2 and TRBJ1-1; as DNA is missing, the TRBD1 call by TCRdb cannot be tested. CDR3 length equals 13 residues. The V gene's germline CDR1 is SNHLY and CDR2 FYNNEI. The CDR3 here is CATTGQGYTEAFF.

The rearrangement joins TRBV12-3 or TRBV12-4 to TRBJ1-2. This CDR3 spans 14 amino acids. The CDR3: CASSNSGSGNGYTF.

The genes are TRBV29-1 and TRBJ1-1. Germline-derived CDR1 and CDR2 are SQVTM and ANQGSEA. The CDR3 has 11 amino acids. CDR3 residues: CSVAGGLAAFF.

The V and J genes are TRBV10-3 and TRBJ2-5. From germline, CDR1 is ENHRY and CDR2 SYGVKD. The CDR3 runs to 13 residues. The CDR3 is CAISRDHQETQYF.

J is TRBJ2-6 and V is TRBV30; TCRdb proposes TRBD1, but this gene call is untestable without DNA. The CDR3 has 15 amino acids. Per the germline V gene, CDR1 is GTSNPN and CDR2 is SVGIG (reference sequence). The CDR3 spells CAWSGQLSGANVLTF.

The chain is built from TRBV7-9 and TRBJ2-4; without DNA, the TCRdb call of TRBD1 cannot be checked. The CDR3 is 15 amino acids. Per the germline V gene, CDR1 is SEHNR and CDR2 is FQNEAQ (reference sequence). CDR3 protein: CASSLEDRVRNIQYF.